These 23 T cell receptor beta chains came from one sample sequenced in a study of blood T cell repertoires in COVID-19. Assay used: immunoSEQ multiplex PCR; TCRdb lists only in-frame clones, some missing. The repertoire has some 210,000 clones, around 80% of them found once; the top ten carry around 20%. The specimen sequenced was peripheral blood. The receptor source for this set is a human donor in a cohort sampled during active COVID-19.

This chain connects TRBV3-1 (or the pseudogene TRBV3-2) to TRBJ1-2, with a tentative D call TRBD1 (5 bases). This CDR3 region has 12 residues. Trimming stripped 4 bases from V and 8 bases from J, with 11 bases between. Per the germline V gene, CDR1 is LGHDT and CDR2 is YNNKEL (reference sequence). The CDR3 protein is CASSPWGQGYTF. The CDR3 DNA sequence: TGTGCCAGCAGCCCCTGGGGCCAAGGCTACACCTTC.

The chain carries TRBV28 and TRBJ2-3; D call uncertain. Trimming took 8 bases from V and 0 from J, leaving 6 bases between them. Germline CDR1 and CDR2: MDHEN and SYDVKM. The CDR3 totals 12 residues. In DNA form, the CDR3 reads TGTGCCAGCTTCTCGAGCACAGATACGCAGTATTTT. Translating it yields CASFSSTDTQYF.

This clone has a handful of counts. This chain links TRBV28 with TRBJ1-2; the D gene is possibly TRBD1 (6 bases). Germline V lookup: CDR1 MDHEN, CDR2 SYDVKM. Trimming removed 8 bases at V and 2 bases at J, with 18 bases between. The CDR3 is 15 amino acids. This chain's CDR3 is CASREQGRENYGYTF. CDR3 sequence (DNA): TGTGCCAGCCGTGAACAGGGAAGAGAAAACTATGGCTACACCTTC.

The chain recombines TRBV2 with TRBJ2-7, with 9 bases identical to TRBD2. This CDR3 is built from 15 residues. Germline V lookup: CDR1 SNHLY, CDR2 FYNNEI. After removal of 5 bases from V and 6 bases from J, the junction contained 11 bases not matched to a gene. The CDR3 DNA reads as TGTGCCAGCAGTCGCCCGGGACTAGCTGAGGGCGAGCAGTACTTC. Translated, it gives CASSRPGLAEGEQYF. Supplemented by reference TRBV2 and TRBJ2-7, the full variable domain reads EPEVTQTPSHQVTQMGQEVILRCVPISNHLYFYWYRQILGQKVEFLVSFYNNEISEKSEIFDDQFSVERPDGSNFTLKIRSTKLEDSAMYFCASSRPGLAEGEQYFGPGTRLTVT.

CDR3 sequence: CASSFLGTPLSYNEQFF. The CDR3 DNA sequence: TGTGCCAGCAGCTTCCTCGGGACTCCACTCTCCTACAATGAGCAGTTCTTC. The gene calls are TRBV11-3 and TRBJ2-1, with a possible D match to TRBD2 (6 bases). The CDR3 contains 17 residues. With 3 bases removed from V and 0 bases from J, the gap between germline ends came to 15 bases. Germline V gives CDR1 SGHNT, CDR2 YENEEA.

By sample fraction, this clone is medium-sized. The same CDR3 arises from other DNA sequences in this sample as well. This chain uses TRBV6-2 or TRBV6-3 with TRBJ2-7; tentatively, D is TRBD2 (5 bases). V shed 2 bases and J shed 2 bases, with 7 bases lying between them. This CDR3 is built from 13 residues. Germline CDR1 MNHEY, CDR2 SVGEGT. Here the CDR3 DNA reads TGTGCCAGCAGTTACAGCGGAGCCTACGAGCAGTACGTC. This codes for CASSYSGAYEQYV.

The V gene is TRBV30, the J gene TRBJ1-5; D remains ambiguous. CDR1 and CDR2 from the germline V gene are GTSNPN and SVGIG (reference sequence). This CDR3 contains 15 residues. Trimming cost V 0 bases and J 5 bases, with 14 bases left between them. CDR3 sequence: CAWSVPARLDQPQHF. The CDR3 DNA follows: TGTGCCTGGAGTGTCCCGGCCAGGCTGGATCAGCCCCAGCATTTT.

The chain links TRBV15 to TRBJ1-2, with D possibly being TRBD1 (5 bases). Per the germline V gene, CDR1 is LNHNV and CDR2 is YYDKDF (reference sequence). The length of the CDR3 is 14 residues. V shed 1 base and J shed 5 bases, with 11 bases lying between them. The CDR3 DNA follows: TGTGCCACCAGCAGAGTACAGGAGTATTATGGCTACACCTTC. Translation: CATSRVQEYYGYTF.

The CDR3 region is CASSLVGQGFYGYTF. The CDR3 coding sequence is TGTGCCAGCAGCTTGGTCGGACAGGGGTTCTATGGCTACACCTTC. The chain recombines TRBV5-5 with TRBJ1-2; TRBD1 matches 9 bases. This CDR3 has 15 residues. Germline V gives CDR1 SGHKS, CDR2 YYEKEE (reference sequence). The V and J ends lost 0 bases and 4 bases, in that order; junction bases with no gene match: 4.

The genes are TRBV29-1 and TRBJ1-5; 10 nucleotides line up with TRBD1. The length of the CDR3 is 11 residues. Germline V gene data show CDR1 as SQVTM and CDR2 as ANQGSEA. The J segment lost 9 bases and the V segment lost 4 bases, leaving 0 bases of the junction unmatched. DNA of the CDR3: TGCAGCGTTGGGACAGGGGGGCCCCAGCATTTT. Translating gives CSVGTGGPQHF.

About this clone itself: The identical CDR3 is also encoded by other nucleotide sequences in the sample. The rearrangement joins TRBV5-1 to TRBJ1-1; 8 bases are shared with TRBD1. CDR3 length: 14 residues. J lost 2 bases, V lost 1 base, and 1 base had no gene match. Germline V gene data show CDR1 as SGHRS and CDR2 as YFSETQ. The CDR3 nucleotides read TGCGCCAGCAGCTTGACAGGGGGTAACACTGAAGCTTTCTTT. The encoded protein is CASSLTGGNTEAFF.

This clone was seen only once. This chain links TRBV29-1 with TRBJ2-1, with D tentatively TRBD2 (6 bases). V shed 6 bases and J shed 10 bases, with 22 bases lying between them. Germline-derived CDR1 and CDR2 are SQVTM and ANQGSEA. This CDR3 has 14 amino acids. The chain's CDR3 is CSVRGRLAIWEQFF. CDR3 DNA: TGCAGCGTCCGAGGGAGGCTAGCGATTTGGGAGCAGTTCTTC.

The chain carries TRBV3-1 (or the pseudogene TRBV3-2) and TRBJ1-2; 7 bases match TRBD1. In germline, CDR1 is LGHDT, CDR2 YNNKEL (reference sequence). CDR3 length equals 14 residues. Unmatched junction bases numbered 5, after V lost 5 bases and J lost 2 bases. CDR3 in DNA: TGTGCCAGCAGCACCCCGACAGGGAACTATGGCTACACCTTC. As protein: CASSTPTGNYGYTF.

This chain joins TRBV7-9 and TRBJ2-2; D is unresolved. Trimming left V 7 bases short and J 1 base short, with 7 bases between. Germline assignment: CDR1 SEHNR and CDR2 FQNEAQ (reference sequence). The CDR3 totals 13 residues. The CDR3 loop reads CASTPGNTGELFF. In nucleotides, the CDR3 is TGTGCCAGCACCCCAGGGAACACCGGGGAGCTGTTTTTT.

V is TRBV10-3 and J is TRBJ1-2, with a weak D call TRBD1 (6 bases). CDR3 length: 15 amino acids. Germline V CDR1 and CDR2: ENHRY, SYGVKD. With 10 bases removed from V and 6 bases from J, the gap between germline ends came to 24 bases. The CDR3 DNA sequence: TGTGCCACCAGGGCGGAAGCCTCCAAGGGGGATGGCTACACCTTC. This sequence encodes CATRAEASKGDGYTF.

CDR3 protein: CASSPYTPGELFF. Written as DNA, the CDR3 is TGTGCCAGCAGCCCTTACACCCCAGGGGAGCTGTTTTTT. This chain connects TRBV7-9 to TRBJ2-2; D gene ambiguous. The CDR3 has 13 residues. Trimming removed 5 bases at V and 8 bases at J, with 12 bases between. Germline V gene sequence: CDR1 SEHNR, CDR2 FQNEAQ (reference sequence).

This clone was seen a few times. This rearrangement joins TRBV15 to TRBJ2-5; possibly TRBD2 for D (7 bases). Deletions cut 3 bases from V and 5 bases from J, with 19 bases between. The CDR3 has 16 residues. In germline, CDR1 is LNHNV, CDR2 YYDKDF (reference sequence). CDR3 amino acids: CATSRAPPQGGETQYF. CDR3 sequence (DNA): TGTGCCACCAGCAGGGCCCCCCCACAGGGAGGGGAGACCCAGTACTTC.

The genes are TRBV10-3 and TRBJ1-2; 7 bases align to TRBD1. Germline assignment: CDR1 ENHRY and CDR2 SYGVKD. This CDR3 comprises 14 residues. The ends lost 5 bases at V and 4 bases at J; junction bases unmatched: 7. The CDR3 reads CAISWDSELYGYTF. The CDR3 DNA reads TGTGCCATCAGTTGGGACAGTGAACTCTATGGCTACACCTTC.

The CDR3 DNA sequence: TGTGCCAGCAGTGAAGTCGTGGGGAGGGCAGAGACCCAGTACTTC. Amino acid sequence: CASSEVVGRAETQYF. The rearrangement links TRBV25-1 to TRBJ2-5, with TRBD2 identical over 7 bases. Germline loops: CDR1 MGHDK, CDR2 SYGVNS. V trimming: 2 bases; J trimming: 4 bases; junction bases outside the gene matches: 7. There are 15 residues in the CDR3. The entire variable domain, with the rest obtained from reference TRBV25-1 and TRBJ2-5, is as follows: EADIYQTPRYLVIGTGKKITLECSQTMGHDKMYWYQQDPGMELHLIHYSYGVNSTEKGDLSSESTVSRIRTEHFPLTLESARPSHTSQYLCASSEVVGRAETQYFGPGTRLLVL.

This clone was recorded a few times. J is TRBJ2-3 and V is TRBV4-1; TRBD2 matches 16 bases. Looked up from germline, CDR1 is MGHRA and CDR2 is YSYEKL. The V gene end was trimmed by 3 bases and the J gene end by 9 bases; junction bases not matched to a gene: 9. This CDR3 has 17 residues. CDR3 in amino acids: CASSQLGLAGGLDTQYF. CDR3 nucleotides: TGCGCCAGCAGCCAGTTGGGACTAGCGGGGGGGCTAGACACGCAGTATTTT.

This chain joins TRBV3-1 (or the pseudogene TRBV3-2) and TRBJ1-5, with D perhaps TRBD1 (5 bases). The CDR3 is made up of 14 amino acids. The V and J ends lost 0 bases and 9 bases respectively, with 12 bases between them. Germline V gene sequence: CDR1 LGHDT, CDR2 YNNKEL (reference sequence). The CDR3 here is CASSQDQGVGPQHF. The CDR3 coding sequence is TGTGCCAGCAGCCAAGATCAGGGTGTGGGGCCCCAGCATTTT.

The chain couples TRBV19 to TRBJ1-5; the D gene is possibly TRBD1 (5 bases). The V end lost 11 bases, the J end lost 3 bases, and 17 bases lay between the germline ends. The CDR3 runs to 14 residues. CDR1 and CDR2 from the germline V gene are LNHDA and SQIVND (reference sequence). The CDR3, as DNA: TGTGCCGTCGACAGTTCCATCCCCAATCAGCCCCAGCATTTT. Residues: CAVDSSIPNQPQHF.

This rearrangement joins TRBV2 to TRBJ2-7, with 7 bases aligning to TRBD1. Trimming took 6 bases from V and 1 from J; bases not matched to a gene: 3. In germline, CDR1 is SNHLY, CDR2 FYNNEI. This CDR3 is built from 13 residues. The DNA for the CDR3 is TGTGCCAGCAGGTACAGGGGATCCTACGAGCAGTACGTC. This gives the protein CASRYRGSYEQYV.